This entry features one T cell receptor (beta chain) sequence. Its antigen is unknown. What was sequenced were expressed TCRB transcripts, since all of the isolated RNA had been reverse transcribed. The method was immunoSEQ multiplex PCR; TCRdb's version includes in-frame clones alone and lacks a portion of them. Of 300,000 to 450,000 clones detected, over 9.5% appear once; the ten largest clones hold 0.0095% to 0.011%. The source of the sample is a study of beta chain features in type 1 diabetes. Trimming cost V 5 bases and J 7 bases, with 12 bases left between them. In germline, CDR1 is LNHDA, CDR2 SQIVND (reference sequence). The CDR3 is 13 residues long. Study results and limitations: In all four CD4+ subsets, TCRB CDR3 length was significantly, moderately reduced in type 1 diabetes.

Material for sequencing was naive CD4+ T cells from blood. The origin of this receptor is a young woman with type 1 diabetes. V gene TRBV19 combines with J gene TRBJ1-5; no firm D call. CDR3 coding DNA: TGTGCCAGTAGTGTCTCCGAGCGCCAGCCCCAGCATTTT. It encodes CASSVSERQPQHF.